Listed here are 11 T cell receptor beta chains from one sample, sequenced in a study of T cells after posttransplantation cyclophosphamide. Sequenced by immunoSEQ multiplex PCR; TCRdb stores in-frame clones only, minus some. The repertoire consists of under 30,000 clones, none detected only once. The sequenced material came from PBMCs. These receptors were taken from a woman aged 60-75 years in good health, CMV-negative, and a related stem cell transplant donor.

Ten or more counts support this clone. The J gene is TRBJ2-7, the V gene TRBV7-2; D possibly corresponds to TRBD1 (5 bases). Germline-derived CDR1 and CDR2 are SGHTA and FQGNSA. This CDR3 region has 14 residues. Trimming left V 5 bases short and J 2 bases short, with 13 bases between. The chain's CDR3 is CASSPQQVAYEQYF. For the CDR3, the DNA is TGTGCCAGCAGCCCCCAACAGGTAGCCTACGAGCAGTACTTC. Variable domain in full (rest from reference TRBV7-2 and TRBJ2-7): GAGVSQSPSNKVTEKGKDVELRCDPISGHTALYWYRQSLGQGLEFLIYFQGNSAPDKSGLPSDRFSAERTGGSVSTLTIQRTQQEDSAVYLCASSPQQVAYEQYFGPGTRLTVT.

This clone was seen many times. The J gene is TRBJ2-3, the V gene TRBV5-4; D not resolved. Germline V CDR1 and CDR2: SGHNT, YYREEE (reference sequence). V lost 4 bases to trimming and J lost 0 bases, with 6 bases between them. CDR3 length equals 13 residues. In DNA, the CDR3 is TGTGCCAGCAGCCTGGCTAGCACAGATACGCAGTATTTT. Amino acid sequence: CASSLASTDTQYF.

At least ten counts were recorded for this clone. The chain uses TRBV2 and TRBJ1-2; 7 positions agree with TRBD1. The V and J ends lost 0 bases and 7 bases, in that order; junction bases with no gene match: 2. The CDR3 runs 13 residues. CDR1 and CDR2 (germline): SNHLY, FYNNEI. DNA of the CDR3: TGTGCCAGCAGTGAAGCGACAGGGTCTGGCTACACCTTC. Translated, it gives CASSEATGSGYTF.

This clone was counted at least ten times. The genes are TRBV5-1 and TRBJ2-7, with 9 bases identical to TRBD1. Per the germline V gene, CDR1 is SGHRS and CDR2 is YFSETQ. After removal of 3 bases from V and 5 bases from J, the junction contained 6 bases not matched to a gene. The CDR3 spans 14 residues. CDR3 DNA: TGCGCCAGCAGCTCAATAGGACAGGGGAACGAGCAGTACTTC. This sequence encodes CASSSIGQGNEQYF.

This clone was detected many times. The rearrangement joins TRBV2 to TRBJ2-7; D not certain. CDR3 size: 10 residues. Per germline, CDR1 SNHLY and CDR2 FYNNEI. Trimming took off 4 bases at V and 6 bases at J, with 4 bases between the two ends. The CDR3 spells CASSAREQYF. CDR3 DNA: TGTGCCAGCAGTGCGCGCGAGCAGTACTTC.

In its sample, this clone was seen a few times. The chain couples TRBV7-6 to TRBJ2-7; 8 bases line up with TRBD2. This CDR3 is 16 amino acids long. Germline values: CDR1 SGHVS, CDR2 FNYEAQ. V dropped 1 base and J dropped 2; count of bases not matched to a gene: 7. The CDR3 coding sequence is TGTGCCAGCAGCTTAGAGGTGGGGACTAGAGCCTACGAGCAGTACTTC. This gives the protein CASSLEVGTRAYEQYF.

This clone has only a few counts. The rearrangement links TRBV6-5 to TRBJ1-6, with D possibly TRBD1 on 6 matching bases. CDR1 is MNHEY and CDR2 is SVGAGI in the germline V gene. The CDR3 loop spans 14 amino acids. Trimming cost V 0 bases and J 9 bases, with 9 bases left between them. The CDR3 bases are TGTGCCAGCAGTTACTCTGGGGGCGCTTCACCCCTCCACTTT. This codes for CASSYSGGASPLHF.

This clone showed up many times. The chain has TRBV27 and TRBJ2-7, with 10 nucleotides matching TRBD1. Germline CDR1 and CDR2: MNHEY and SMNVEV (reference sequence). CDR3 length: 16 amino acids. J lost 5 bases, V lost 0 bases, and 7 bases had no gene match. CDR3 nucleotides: TGTGCCAGCAGTTTATCCCCGGGACAGGGGATCCACGAGCAGTACTTC. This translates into CASSLSPGQGIHEQYF.

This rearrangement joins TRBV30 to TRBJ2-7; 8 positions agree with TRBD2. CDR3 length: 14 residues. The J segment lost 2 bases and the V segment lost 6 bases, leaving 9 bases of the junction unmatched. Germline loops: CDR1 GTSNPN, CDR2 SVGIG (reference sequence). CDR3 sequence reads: CACSPGGQPYEQYF. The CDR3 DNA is TGTGCCTGCTCCCCGGGGGGGCAACCCTACGAGCAGTACTTC.

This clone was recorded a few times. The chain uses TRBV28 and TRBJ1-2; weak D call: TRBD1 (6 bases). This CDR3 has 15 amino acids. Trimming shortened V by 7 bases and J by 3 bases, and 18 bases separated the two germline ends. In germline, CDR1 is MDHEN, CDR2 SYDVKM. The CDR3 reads CASTPLTGMHYGYTF. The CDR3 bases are TGTGCCAGCACTCCTCTGACAGGCATGCACTATGGCTACACCTTC.

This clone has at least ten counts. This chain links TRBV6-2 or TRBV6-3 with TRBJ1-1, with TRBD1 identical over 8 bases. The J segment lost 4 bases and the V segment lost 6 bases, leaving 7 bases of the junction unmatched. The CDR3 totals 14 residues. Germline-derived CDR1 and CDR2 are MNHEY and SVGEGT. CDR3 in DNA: TGTGCCAGCAGCCCCGGGACAGGTGGCACTGAAGCTTTCTTT. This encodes CASSPGTGGTEAFF.